This T cell receptor beta chain was recovered during a study of siplizumab effects on memory and regulatory T cells. Study-wide results and limits: The alloresponse seemed to draw substantially on naive T cells, which appeared more diverse than memory cells. No assignable naive or memory phenotype existed for roughly 80-95% of proliferating CD4+ or CD8+ clones. Unstimulated subsets accounted for the mapping of only a minor share of the clones that were alloreactive. Treatment with siplizumab left mappable alloreactive CD4+ clones averaging roughly 69% Treg-derived, compared with 25% to 30% in controls.

TCRdb keeps only in-frame clones here, not all; method: immunoSEQ multiplex PCR. The sample records 90,000 to 120,000 clones, approximately 90% being singletons. Concerning this clone: Its antigen is not known.

Trimming left V 0 bases short and J 7 bases short, with 13 bases between. The CDR3 covers 15 residues. Germline V gene data show CDR1 as MRHNA and CDR2 as SNTAGT. This chain links TRBV6-4 with TRBJ2-1; D gene uncertain. The TCR was taken from a human donor in good health. The sequenced material came from Tregs sorted from blood. The CDR3 coding sequence is TGTGCCAGCAGTGACTCTCGATGGGCAGATAATGAGCAGTTCTTC. Its translation is CASSDSRWADNEQFF.